Below, 17 T cell receptor beta chains from the same sample are listed, as sequenced in a study of prognosis after radiotherapy for stage I lung cancer. Amplification of the TCR beta CDR3 (from genomic DNA) was done by two-round multiplex PCR. Gene-specific TRBV and TRBJ primers were used in PCR round one. TCRdb independently ran MiXCR on the multiplex PCR reads; one entry per CDR3 protein. Among about 34,000 distinct CDR3 sequences, around 35% were seen once, and the ten largest hold roughly 17%. The sequences come from PBMCs, collected before or after stereotactic body radiation therapy (not recorded which). All receptors derive from a donor aged 50 or older with non-small cell lung cancer.

Notes on this clonotype: This sequence may be a read error, since a much larger clone differs from it by one base. V gene TRBV7-6 combines with J gene TRBJ2-7; TRBD1 matches at 10 bases. The V gene's germline CDR1 is SGHVS and CDR2 FNYEAQ. CDR3 length: 14 residues. The V gene end was trimmed by 1 base and the J gene end by 7 bases; junction bases not matched to a gene: 4. The CDR3 DNA follows: TGTGCCAGCAGCTTAGGGACAGGGGGGGAAGAGCAGTACTTC. Its protein is CASSLGTGGEEQYF.

In its sample, this clonotype was seen many times. The chain has TRBV6-1 and TRBJ1-5, with TRBD1 matching 11 bases. The CDR3 is made up of 17 amino acids. The V gene end was trimmed by 3 bases and the J gene end by 6 bases; junction bases not matched to a gene: 10. Germline CDR1 is MNHNS and CDR2 is SASEGT. The CDR3 DNA sequence: TGTGCCAGCAGTGACCCACCGGACAGGGGGCTTCGTCAGCCCCAGCATTTT. This codes for CASSDPPDRGLRQPQHF.

Remarks on this clonotype: Germline and junction disagree at one end, which may indicate a read error. V gene TRBV28 combines with J gene TRBJ2-7; 9 bases are a match to TRBD1. Germline V gene lookup returns CDR1 MDHEN and CDR2 SYDVKM. The CDR3 runs to 14 residues. CDR3 amino acids: CASTACTGGYDQYF. In DNA form, the CDR3 reads TGTGCCAGCACCGCTTGTACAGGGGGCTACGATCAGTACTTC.

For this clonotype: This clone may be a read error of a much larger clone one base away. This sequence joins TRBV19 and TRBJ2-3; 8 bases align to TRBD1. In germline, CDR1 is LNHDA, CDR2 SQIVND (reference sequence). This CDR3 contains 15 residues. The CDR3 loop reads CASSPGQADTYTQYF. CDR3 sequence (DNA): TGTGCCAGTAGCCCGGGACAGGCCGACACATATACGCAGTATTTT.

The V and J genes are TRBV5-1 and TRBJ2-1, with a tentative D call TRBD1 (5 bases). This CDR3 is built from 16 residues. The germline V gene encodes CDR1 SGHRS and CDR2 YFSETQ. Between the trimmed V and J ends, which lost 0 bases and 0 bases, there was a span of 10 bases. The CDR3 DNA reads as TGCGCCAGCAGCTTGGTGACAGTAAGCTCCTACAATGAGCAGTTCTTC. Its protein product is CASSLVTVSSYNEQFF.

This chain links TRBV6-2 or TRBV6-3 with TRBJ2-7; D is possibly TRBD2 (6 bases). Trimming took off 4 bases at V and 4 bases at J, with 14 bases between the two ends. The CDR3 length is 14 residues. The V gene's germline CDR1 is MNHEY and CDR2 SVGEGT. CDR3: CASSFGLSVYEQYF. The CDR3 nucleotides read TGTGCCAGCAGTTTTGGACTATCAGTATACGAGCAGTACTTC.

This chain links TRBV12-3 or TRBV12-4 with TRBJ2-7; D is unresolved. The CDR3 consists of 15 residues. V was clipped by 6 bases and J by 6 bases, with 21 bases between them. CDR3: CASRPHGAVACEQYF. The CDR3 DNA reads TGTGCCAGCAGGCCCCACGGTGCCGTGGCCTGCGAGCAGTACTTC.

This clonotype was detected only once. The chain links TRBV7-2 to TRBJ2-7, with D unresolved. Germline lookup yields CDR1 SGHTA and CDR2 FQGNSA. The V end lost 5 bases, the J end lost 7 bases, and 9 bases lay between the germline ends. CDR3 size: 11 residues. CDR3 region: CASSPAKEQYF. CDR3 DNA sequence: TGTGCCAGCAGCCCGGCGAAAGAGCAGTACTTC.

With regard to this clonotype: This likely traces to a read error, being one base from a far larger clone. The V gene is TRBV7-8, the J gene TRBJ2-5; possibly TRBD1 or TRBD2 for D (6 bases each). The J call may be mistaken, given a closer DNA end match to TRBJ2-1. Germline CDR1 is SGHVS and CDR2 is FQNEAQ. The CDR3 is 15 residues long. CDR3 sequence reads: CASSLLGERGQGQFF. CDR3 in DNA: TGTGCCAGCAGCCTCTTGGGGGAACGGGGGCAGGGGCAGTTCTTC.

This clonotype appeared many times. The chain links TRBV9 to TRBJ2-7; TRBD2 matches at 7 bases. With V trimmed by 0 bases and J by 6 bases, 3 bases remained unmatched. This CDR3 is 13 amino acids long. CDR1 SGDLS and CDR2 YYNGEE come from the germline V gene. The CDR3 coding sequence is TGTGCCAGCAGCGTAGGGGGAGGGACCGAGCAGTACTTC. It specifies CASSVGGGTEQYF. Together with reference TRBV9 and TRBJ2-7, the CDR3 gives the full variable domain: DSGVTQTPKHLITATGQRVTLRCSPRSGDLSVYWYQQSLDQGLQFLIQYYNGEERAKGNILERFSAQQFPDLHSELNLSSLELGDSALYFCASSVGGGTEQYFGPGTRLTVT.

The rearrangement links TRBV10-3 to TRBJ1-6; 7 nucleotides agree with TRBD1. V was clipped by 10 bases and J by 6 bases; unmatched bases: 6. CDR3 length: 13 residues. Germline CDR1 and CDR2: ENHRY and SYGVKD. For the CDR3, the DNA is TGTGCCACCGCCGGGACAGCTAATTCACCCCTCCACTTT. Protein: CATAGTANSPLHF.

V usage is TRBV5-4 and J usage is TRBJ2-5; unclear D gene. Trimming removed 6 bases from V and 1 base from J, with 10 bases in between. CDR1 and CDR2 from the germline V gene are SGHNT and YYREEE (reference sequence). CDR3 length: 13 amino acids. The DNA of the CDR3 is TGTGCCAGCACCCTGAGTGGCCAAGAGACCCAGTACTTC. Residues: CASTLSGQETQYF.

This clonotype was counted many times. Germline and junction disagree at one end, which may indicate a read error. V gene TRBV11-2 combines with J gene TRBJ2-3; D not certain. The CDR3 runs 14 residues. Germline V gene data show CDR1 as SGHAT and CDR2 as FQNNGV. The CDR3 DNA reads as TGTGTCAGCAGCTTATTCGAAAGCACAGATACGCAGTATTTT. Translating it yields CVSSLFESTDTQYF.

This clonotype was seen ten or more times. This chain joins TRBV11-2 and TRBJ1-4, with 8 bases that match TRBD1. V dropped 4 bases and J dropped 8; count of bases not matched to a gene: 6. The CDR3 has 14 residues. Germline-derived CDR1 and CDR2 are SGHAT and FQNNGV. CDR3 DNA sequence: TGTGCCAGCAGCTCGGGACAGGTGGAAGAAAAACTGTTTTTT. Encoded protein: CASSSGQVEEKLFF.

This clonotype appeared many times. This chain connects TRBV20-1 to TRBJ2-5, with D unresolved. The CDR3 runs to 11 residues. Germline lookup yields CDR1 DFQATT and CDR2 SNEGSKA (reference sequence). The V end was cut by 3 bases, the J end by 5 bases, with 7 bases between. CDR3 loop: CSASVRETQYF. In nucleotides, the CDR3 is TGCAGTGCTAGTGTAAGGGAGACCCAGTACTTC.

This clonotype was seen a few times. This may stem from a read error, because a much larger clone lies one nucleotide away. V usage is TRBV5-4 and J usage is TRBJ2-1; 8 positions agree with TRBD2. The CDR3 length is 15 residues. The germline gives CDR1 SGHNT, CDR2 YYREEE (reference sequence). The chain's CDR3 is CASILGAASGNEQFF. In DNA form, the CDR3 reads TGTGCCAGCATCTTGGGCGCGGCTAGCGGGAATGAGCAGTTCTTC.

This clonotype has ten or more counts. The genes are TRBV15 and TRBJ1-3; 8 nucleotides line up with TRBD1. The CDR3 has 15 residues. The V gene's germline CDR1 is LNHNV and CDR2 YYDKDF (reference sequence). J gave up 2 bases and V 2 bases, and 2 bases lay outside the gene matches. As DNA, the CDR3 is TGTGCCACCAGCAGACAACAGGGGGCTGGAAACACCATATATTTT. Its protein product is CATSRQQGAGNTIYF.